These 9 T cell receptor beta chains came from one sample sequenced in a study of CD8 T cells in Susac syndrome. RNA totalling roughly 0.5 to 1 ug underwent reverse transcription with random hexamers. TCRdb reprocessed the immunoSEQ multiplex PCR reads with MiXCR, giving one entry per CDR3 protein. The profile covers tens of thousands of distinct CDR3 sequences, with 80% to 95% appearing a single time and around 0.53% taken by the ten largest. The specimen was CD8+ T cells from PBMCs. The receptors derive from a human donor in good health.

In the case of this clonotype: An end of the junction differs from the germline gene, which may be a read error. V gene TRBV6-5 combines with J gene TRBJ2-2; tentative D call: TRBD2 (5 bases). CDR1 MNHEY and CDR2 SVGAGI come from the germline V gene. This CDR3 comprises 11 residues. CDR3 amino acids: CASSSAGKLFF. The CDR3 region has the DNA TGTGCCAGCAGTTCGGCCGGGAAGCTGTTTTTT.

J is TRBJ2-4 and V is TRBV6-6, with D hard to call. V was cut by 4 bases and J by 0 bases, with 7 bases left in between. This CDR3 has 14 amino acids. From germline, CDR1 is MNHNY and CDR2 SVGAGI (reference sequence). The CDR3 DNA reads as TGTGCCAGCAGTTCCTCCCAAGCCAAAAACATTCAGTACTTC. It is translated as CASSSSQAKNIQYF.

The CDR3 DNA sequence: TGTGCCAGCAGTTTCGCGCCCCCGGGAAGCGGGTTCACAGATACGCAGTATTTT. This codes for CASSFAPPGSGFTDTQYF. V gene TRBV6-5 combines with J gene TRBJ2-3, with D maybe TRBD2 (6 bases). The CDR3 is 18 residues long. Trimming shortened V by 4 bases and J by 2 bases, and 22 bases separated the two germline ends. Germline CDR1 is MNHEY and CDR2 is SVGAGI.

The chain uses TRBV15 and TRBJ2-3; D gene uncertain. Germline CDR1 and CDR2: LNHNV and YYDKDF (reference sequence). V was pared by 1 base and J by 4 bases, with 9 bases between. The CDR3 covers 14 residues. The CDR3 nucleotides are TGTGCCACCAGCAGAGTCAGTTACGCAGATACGCAGTATTTT. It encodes CATSRVSYADTQYF.

The CDR3 coding sequence is TGTGCCAGCAGCCACTCGTATAGCAATCAGCCCCAGCATTTT. It yields the protein CASSHSYSNQPQHF. The V gene is TRBV3-1, the J gene TRBJ1-5; no clear D. Germline values: CDR1 LGHDT, CDR2 YNNKEL (reference sequence). V lost 3 bases and J 0 bases, leaving 6 bases between the germline ends. CDR3 length equals 14 residues. Complete variable domain (other parts from reference TRBV3-1 and TRBJ1-5): DTAVSQTPKYLVTQMGNDKSIKCEQNLGHDTMYWYKQDSKKFLKIMFSYNNKELIINETVPNRFSPKSPDKAHLNLHINSLELGDSAVYFCASSHSYSNQPQHFGDGTRLSIL.

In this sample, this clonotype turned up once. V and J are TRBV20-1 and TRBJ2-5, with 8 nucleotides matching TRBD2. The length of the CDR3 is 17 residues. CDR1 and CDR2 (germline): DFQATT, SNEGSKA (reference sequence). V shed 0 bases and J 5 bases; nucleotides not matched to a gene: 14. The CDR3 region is CSARELAGLGPPETQYF. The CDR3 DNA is TGCAGTGCTAGAGAATTGGCGGGACTAGGGCCCCCGGAGACCCAGTACTTC.

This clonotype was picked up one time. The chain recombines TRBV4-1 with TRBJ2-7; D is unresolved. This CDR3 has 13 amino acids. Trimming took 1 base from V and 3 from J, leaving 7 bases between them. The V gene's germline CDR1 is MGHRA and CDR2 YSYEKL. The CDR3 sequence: CASSQVGHYEQYF. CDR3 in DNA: TGCGCCAGCAGCCAAGTAGGGCACTACGAGCAGTACTTC.

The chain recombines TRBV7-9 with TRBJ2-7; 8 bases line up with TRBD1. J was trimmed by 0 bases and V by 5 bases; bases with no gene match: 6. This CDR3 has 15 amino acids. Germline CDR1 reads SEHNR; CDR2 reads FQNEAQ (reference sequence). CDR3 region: CASSPTGDNSYEQYF. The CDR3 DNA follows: TGTGCCAGCAGCCCGACAGGGGACAACTCCTACGAGCAGTACTTC.

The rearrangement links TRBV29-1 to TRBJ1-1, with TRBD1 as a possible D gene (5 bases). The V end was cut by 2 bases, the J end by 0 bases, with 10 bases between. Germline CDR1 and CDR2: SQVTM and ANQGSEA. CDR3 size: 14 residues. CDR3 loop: CSVEWQGVNTEAFF. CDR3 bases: TGCAGCGTTGAATGGCAGGGAGTGAACACTGAAGCTTTCTTT.